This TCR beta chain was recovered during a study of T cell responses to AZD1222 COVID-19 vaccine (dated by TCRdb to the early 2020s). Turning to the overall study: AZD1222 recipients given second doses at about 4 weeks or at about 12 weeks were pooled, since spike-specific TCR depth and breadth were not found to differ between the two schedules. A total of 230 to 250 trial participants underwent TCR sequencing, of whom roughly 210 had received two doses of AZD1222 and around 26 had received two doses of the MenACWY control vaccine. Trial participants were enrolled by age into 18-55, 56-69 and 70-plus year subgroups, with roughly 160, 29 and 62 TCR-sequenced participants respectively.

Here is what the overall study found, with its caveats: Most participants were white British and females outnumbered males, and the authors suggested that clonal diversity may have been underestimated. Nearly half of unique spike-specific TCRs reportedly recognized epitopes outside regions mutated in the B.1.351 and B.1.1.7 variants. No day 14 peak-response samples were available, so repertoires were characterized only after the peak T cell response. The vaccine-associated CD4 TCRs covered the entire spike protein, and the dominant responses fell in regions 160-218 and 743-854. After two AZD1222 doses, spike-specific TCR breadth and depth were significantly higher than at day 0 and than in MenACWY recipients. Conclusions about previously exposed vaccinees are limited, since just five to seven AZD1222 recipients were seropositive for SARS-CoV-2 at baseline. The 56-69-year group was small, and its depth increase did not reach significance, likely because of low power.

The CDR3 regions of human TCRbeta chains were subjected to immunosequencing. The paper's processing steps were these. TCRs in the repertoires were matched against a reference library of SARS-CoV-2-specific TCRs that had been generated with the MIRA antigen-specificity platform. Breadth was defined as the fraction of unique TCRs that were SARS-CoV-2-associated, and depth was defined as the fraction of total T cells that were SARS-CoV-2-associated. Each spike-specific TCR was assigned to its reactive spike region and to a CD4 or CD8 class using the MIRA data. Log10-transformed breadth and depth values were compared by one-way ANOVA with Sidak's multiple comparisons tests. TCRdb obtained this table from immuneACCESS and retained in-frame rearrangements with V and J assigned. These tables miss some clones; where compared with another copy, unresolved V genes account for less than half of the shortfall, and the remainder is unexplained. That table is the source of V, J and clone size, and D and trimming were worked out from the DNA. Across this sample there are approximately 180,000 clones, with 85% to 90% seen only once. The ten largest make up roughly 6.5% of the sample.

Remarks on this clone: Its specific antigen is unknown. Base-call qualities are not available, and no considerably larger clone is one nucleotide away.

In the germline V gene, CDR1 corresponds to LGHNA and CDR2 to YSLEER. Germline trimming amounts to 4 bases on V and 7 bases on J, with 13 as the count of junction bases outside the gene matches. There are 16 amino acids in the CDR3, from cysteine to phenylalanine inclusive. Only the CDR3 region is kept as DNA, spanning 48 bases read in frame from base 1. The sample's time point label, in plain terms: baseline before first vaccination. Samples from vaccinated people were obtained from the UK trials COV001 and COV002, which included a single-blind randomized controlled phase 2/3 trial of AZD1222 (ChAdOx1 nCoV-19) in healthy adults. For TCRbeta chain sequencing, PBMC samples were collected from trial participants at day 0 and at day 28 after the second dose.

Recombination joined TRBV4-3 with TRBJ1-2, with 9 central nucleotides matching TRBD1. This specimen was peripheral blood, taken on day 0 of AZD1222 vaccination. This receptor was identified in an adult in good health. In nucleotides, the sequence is TGCGCCAGCAGCCTGCAATGGACAGGGGAGACAATTGGCTACACCTTC. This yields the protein CASSLQWTGETIGYTF.